The 25 T cell receptor beta chains below come from one sample, sequenced in a study of OX40 agonist ivuxolimab in advanced cancers. Some clones are missing from TCRdb's copy, which holds only in-frame ones; the method was immunoSEQ multiplex PCR. The sample yields under 65,000 clones, about 81% seen once. The material was CD4+ or CD8+ T cells sorted from blood, obtained in a trial of the OX40 agonist ivuxolimab. These receptors all come from an adult with an advanced solid tumor such as melanoma, head and neck, liver or kidney cancer.

The chain is built from TRBV7-8 and TRBJ2-4; TRBD2 might be the D (5 bases). This CDR3 comprises 15 residues. The V end was cut by 2 bases, the J end by 4 bases, with 12 bases between. Germline CDR1 is SGHVS and CDR2 is FQNEAQ. CDR3 nucleotide sequence: TGTGCCAGCAGCTTATTGGCGGGCCAAAAAAACATTCAGTACTTC. Amino acids: CASSLLAGQKNIQYF. Variable domain in full (rest from reference TRBV7-8 and TRBJ2-4): GAGVSQSPRYKVAKRGQDVALRCDPISGHVSLFWYQQALGQGPEFLTYFQNEAQLDKSGLPSDRFFAERPEGSVSTLKIQRTQQEDSAVYLCASSLLAGQKNIQYFGAGTRLSVL.

This clone was detected only once. The chain links TRBV27 to TRBJ1-1; maybe TRBD1 (6 bases). Trimming took off 0 bases at V and 1 base at J, with 12 bases between the two ends. This CDR3 contains 16 residues. The germline gives CDR1 MNHEY, CDR2 SMNVEV (reference sequence). The DNA for the CDR3 is TGTGCCAGCAGTTTATCGGGTAGGACAGCGAACACTGAAGCTTTCTTT. It codes for CASSLSGRTANTEAFF.

The chain joins TRBV2 to TRBJ2-7, with 8 bases lining up with TRBD2. Germline V gene sequence: CDR1 SNHLY, CDR2 FYNNEI. V lost 8 bases to trimming and J lost 2 bases; unmatched junction nucleotides: 5. The CDR3 is made up of 13 amino acids. The CDR3 here is CASGRTSPYEQYF. In nucleotides, the CDR3 is TGTGCCAGCGGACGGACTAGCCCCTACGAGCAGTACTTC.

This chain joins TRBV9 and TRBJ1-2; maybe TRBD1 (6 bases). V dropped 1 base and J dropped 3 bases, with 13 bases sitting between them. This CDR3 region has 15 residues. Germline assignment: CDR1 SGDLS and CDR2 YYNGEE. DNA of the CDR3: TGTGCCAGCAGCGTACAGGGGACACGCCACTATGGCTACACCTTC. Translation gives CASSVQGTRHYGYTF.

This clone has a handful of counts. J is TRBJ1-3 and V is TRBV18; D remains unclear. The germline V and J ends were trimmed by 2 bases and 2 bases, with 7 bases remaining between them. Germline values: CDR1 KGHSH, CDR2 LQKENI. The CDR3 totals 14 residues. CDR3 coding DNA: TGTGCCAGCTCACCAGCCAACGCTGGAAACACCATATATTTT. Translation: CASSPANAGNTIYF. The full variable domain, rest sourced from reference TRBV18 and TRBJ1-3, is NAGVMQNPRHLVRRRGQEARLRCSPMKGHSHVYWYRQLPEEGLKFMVYLQKENIIDESGMPKERFSAEFPKEGPSILRIQQVVRGDSAAYFCASSPANAGNTIYFGEGSWLTVV.

This rearrangement joins TRBV28 to TRBJ2-2; D is perhaps TRBD2 (6 bases). The CDR3 contains 15 residues. The V gene's germline CDR1 is MDHEN and CDR2 SYDVKM. Between the trimmed V and J ends, which lost 3 bases and 3 bases, there was a span of 11 bases. The CDR3 sequence is CASSFPGGDTGELFF. CDR3 nucleotides: TGTGCCAGCAGTTTCCCGGGCGGGGACACCGGGGAGCTGTTTTTT.

The rearrangement uses TRBV28 and TRBJ1-3; D perhaps matches TRBD1 (5 bases). The CDR3 is 14 amino acids. Germline V lookup: CDR1 MDHEN, CDR2 SYDVKM. Trimming left V 5 bases short and J 3 bases short, with 11 bases between. CDR3 loop: CASSIGGNGNTIYF. In nucleotides, the CDR3 is TGTGCCAGCAGTATCGGGGGGAATGGAAACACCATATATTTT.

J is TRBJ1-6 and V is TRBV5-4, with D tentatively TRBD1 (6 bases). The V end lost 3 bases, the J end lost 5 bases, and 12 bases lay between the germline ends. This CDR3 spans 15 amino acids. Per the germline V gene, CDR1 is SGHNT and CDR2 is YYREEE (reference sequence). CDR3 sequence (DNA): TGTGCCAGCAGCTCGGGGACATCCAATAATTCACCCCTCCACTTT. Protein: CASSSGTSNNSPLHF.

The J gene is TRBJ1-5, the V gene TRBV28, with 9 bases that match TRBD1. The germline CDR1 and CDR2 sequences are MDHEN and SYDVKM. V dropped 3 bases and J dropped 0; count of bases not matched to a gene: 6. CDR3 length: 17 residues. Written as DNA, the CDR3 is TGTGCCAGCAGTTTCCGGACAGGGGCTGTTAGCAATCAGCCCCAGCATTTT. Its protein is CASSFRTGAVSNQPQHF.

This clone has a single count. CDR3 nucleotides: TGCGCCAGCAGTGCAGACTACGAGCAGTACTTC. Translation gives CASSADYEQYF. This chain uses TRBV10-2 with TRBJ2-7; D ambiguous. With 4 bases removed from V and 3 bases from J, the gap between germline ends came to 4 bases. The CDR3 extends over 11 amino acids. Germline V lookup: CDR1 WSHSY, CDR2 SAAADI.

J is TRBJ2-7 and V is TRBV19; unclear D gene. CDR3 length: 14 amino acids. With 3 bases removed from V and 0 bases from J, the gap between germline ends came to 9 bases. Germline-derived CDR1 and CDR2 are LNHDA and SQIVND (reference sequence). The CDR3 sequence is CASSIQHSSYEQYF. The CDR3 region has the DNA TGTGCCAGTAGTATTCAACATTCCTCCTACGAGCAGTACTTC.

V and J are TRBV11-2 and TRBJ2-7; D is perhaps TRBD1 or TRBD2 (6 bases each). V lost 0 bases, J lost 7 bases, and 16 bases lay in between. The length of the CDR3 is 15 residues. Germline CDR1 SGHAT, CDR2 FQNNGV. CDR3 amino acids: CASSLEGGTGGEQYF. The CDR3 coding sequence is TGTGCCAGCAGCTTAGAAGGGGGGACCGGAGGAGAGCAGTACTTC.

The chain links TRBV4-2 to TRBJ2-2; 9 bases are a match to TRBD2. CDR1 and CDR2 from the germline V gene are LGHNA and YNFKEQ. This CDR3 has 17 residues. With V trimmed by 4 bases and J by 7 bases, 13 bases remained unmatched. The CDR3 nucleotides read TGTGCCAGCAGCCCGGGACTAGCTCCTGGTGGGAGCGGGGAGCTGTTTTTT. It yields the protein CASSPGLAPGGSGELFF.

The table lists this clone with a few counts. The chain employs TRBV27 and TRBJ2-7; TRBD2 matches 10 bases. V shed 8 bases, J shed 4 bases, and the junction held 5 bases outside the gene matches. The CDR3 is 13 amino acids. Germline V gives CDR1 MNHEY, CDR2 SMNVEV (reference sequence). Here the CDR3 DNA reads TGTGCCAGCGGGCTAGCGGGAGAGTACGAGCAGTACTTC. Protein: CASGLAGEYEQYF.

This chain joins TRBV5-1 and TRBJ2-1; 12 positions agree with TRBD1. Germline CDR1 and CDR2: SGHRS and YFSETQ. The CDR3 is made up of 17 amino acids. The junction had 12 bases not matched to a gene; V was cut back by 4 bases and J by 7 bases. CDR3 DNA sequence: TGCGCCAGCAGCCCTGGACCTCAGGGACAGGGGGCGAATGAGCAGTTCTTC. Translating gives CASSPGPQGQGANEQFF. Filled out from reference TRBV5-1 and TRBJ2-1, the complete variable domain reads KAGVTQTPRYLIKTRGQQVTLSCSPISGHRSVSWYQQTPGQGLQFLFEYFSETQRNKGNFPGRFSGRQFSNSRSEMNVSTLELGDSALYLCASSPGPQGQGANEQFFGPGTRLTVL.

This rearrangement joins TRBV2 to TRBJ2-7, with D maybe TRBD1 (6 bases). The germline V and J ends were trimmed by 1 base and 2 bases, with 18 bases remaining between them. The CDR3 is 17 amino acids. Germline V gene sequence: CDR1 SNHLY, CDR2 FYNNEI. The CDR3 region has the DNA TGTGCCAGCAGTGAAGGTAGCGACAGGCGCTCCCCCTACGAGCAGTACTTC. Translated: CASSEGSDRRSPYEQYF.

The chain employs TRBV5-4 and TRBJ2-7; possibly TRBD1 for D (6 bases). V was cut by 4 bases and J by 0 bases, with 8 bases left in between. Per germline, CDR1 SGHNT and CDR2 YYREEE (reference sequence). The CDR3 runs 13 residues. This chain's CDR3 is CASSRQDSYEQYF. The CDR3 DNA follows: TGTGCCAGCAGCAGACAGGACTCCTACGAGCAGTACTTC.

This sequence joins TRBV27 and TRBJ1-4; TRBD1 might be the D (6 bases). This CDR3 is built from 18 residues. The V end lost 2 bases, the J end lost 8 bases, and 24 bases lay between the germline ends. Germline lookup yields CDR1 MNHEY and CDR2 SMNVEV (reference sequence). The CDR3 region has the DNA TGTGCCAGCAGTTTAAGCCCCACCGGGACATCGCTAATGGAAAAACTGTTTTTT. This encodes CASSLSPTGTSLMEKLFF.

The chain joins TRBV7-2 to TRBJ1-5, with D perhaps matching TRBD1 (5 bases). V was clipped by 1 base and J by 6 bases, with 19 bases between them. CDR1 is SGHTA, CDR2 FQGNSA, per germline. The CDR3 is 17 amino acids. The DNA of the CDR3 is TGTGCCAGCAGCTTAGGGTCTGGGGGTATCAACCTTCAGCCCCAGCATTTT. It yields the protein CASSLGSGGINLQPQHF. Full variable domain (rest looked up from reference TRBV7-2 and TRBJ1-5): GAGVSQSPSNKVTEKGKDVELRCDPISGHTALYWYRQSLGQGLEFLIYFQGNSAPDKSGLPSDRFSAERTGGSVSTLTIQRTQQEDSAVYLCASSLGSGGINLQPQHFGDGTRLSIL.

The chain recombines TRBV5-1 with TRBJ1-2; D unclear. The V gene's germline CDR1 is SGHRS and CDR2 YFSETQ. The CDR3 loop spans 13 amino acids. The ends were cut back, 2 bases at V and 6 bases at J, with 11 bases in the middle. The CDR3 DNA reads as TGCGCCAGCAGCTTATCGCCGACCAATGGCTACACCTTC. Translated: CASSLSPTNGYTF.

This chain connects TRBV6-5 to TRBJ1-1; a weak D match, TRBD1 (5 bases). The germline V and J ends were trimmed by 7 bases and 6 bases, with 15 bases remaining between them. The CDR3 length is 13 residues. Germline lookup yields CDR1 MNHEY and CDR2 SVGAGI. This chain's CDR3 is CASTQGGGAEAFF. CDR3 nucleotide sequence: TGTGCCAGCACCCAGGGTGGTGGGGCTGAAGCTTTCTTT.

CDR3 bases: TGTGCCAGCCCTTCTGGGGGGTTGAGCAATGAGCAGTTCTTC. The encoded protein is CASPSGGLSNEQFF. The V gene is TRBV5-4, the J gene TRBJ2-1, with D possibly matching TRBD2 (6 bases). Germline CDR1 SGHNT, CDR2 YYREEE (reference sequence). Between the trimmed V and J ends, which lost 7 bases and 6 bases, there was a span of 17 bases. The length of the CDR3 is 14 residues.

The V gene is TRBV19, the J gene TRBJ2-7; TRBD1 matches 7 bases. The germline V gene has CDR1 LNHDA and CDR2 SQIVND (reference sequence). V shed 6 bases, J shed 4 bases, and the junction held 6 bases outside the gene matches. The CDR3 length is 13 residues. CDR3 sequence reads: CASRAPDRYEQYF. The CDR3 bases are TGTGCCAGTAGAGCCCCGGACAGGTACGAGCAGTACTTC.

The chain recombines TRBV18 with TRBJ1-1, with 11 nucleotides matching TRBD1. The germline gives CDR1 KGHSH, CDR2 LQKENI. CDR3 length equals 15 residues. V lost 4 bases and J lost 4; bases outside the gene matches: 5. For the CDR3, the DNA is TGTGCCAGCTCACAGACCGGGACAGGGGGCACTGAAGCTTTCTTT. The encoded protein is CASSQTGTGGTEAFF.

This rearrangement joins TRBV7-2 to TRBJ1-6, with D unclear. V shed 1 base and J shed 0 bases, with 4 bases lying between them. Germline V gene data show CDR1 as SGHTA and CDR2 as FQGNSA. This CDR3 is 15 amino acids long. The CDR3 DNA is TGTGCCAGCAGCTTAGAGGTCTCCTATAATTCACCCCTCCACTTT. It encodes CASSLEVSYNSPLHF. Full variable domain (missing parts from reference TRBV7-2 and TRBJ1-6): GAGVSQSPSNKVTEKGKDVELRCDPISGHTALYWYRQSLGQGLEFLIYFQGNSAPDKSGLPSDRFSAERTGGSVSTLTIQRTQQEDSAVYLCASSLEVSYNSPLHFGNGTRLTVT.